One and the same sample provided the 8 T cell receptor beta chains below, sequenced in a study of T-cell reconstitution after alpha-beta-depleted transplantation in children. Library preparation (for TCRbeta) was performed with unique molecular identifiers. TCRdb used MiXCR to reprocess the PCR reads, holding one entry per CDR3 protein. The repertoire holds over 150,000 distinct CDR3 sequences, about 6.8% seen once, with 3% in the top ten. Specimen: PBMCs from the stem cell graft donor, collected from the stem cell graft. These receptor sequences come from a human donor who donated a stem cell graft to a child with Wiskott-Aldrich syndrome.

There are many counts of this clonotype. The chain carries TRBV3-1 and TRBJ2-5, with D hard to call. With 8 bases removed from V and 4 bases from J, the gap between germline ends came to 8 bases. The CDR3 totals 11 residues. Germline V lookup: CDR1 LGHDT, CDR2 YNNKEL (reference sequence). The CDR3, as DNA: TGTGCCAGCGTGTTAGCAGAGACCCAGTACTTC. Protein: CASVLAETQYF.

This clonotype was counted ten times or more. J is TRBJ2-7 and V is TRBV5-1; the D is unclear. This CDR3 has 13 residues. Trimming cost V 3 bases and J 5 bases, with 12 bases left between them. CDR1 and CDR2 from the germline V gene are SGHRS and YFSETQ. CDR3 sequence: CASSSRGFDEQYF. CDR3 nucleotide sequence: TGCGCCAGCAGCTCTCGAGGATTTGACGAGCAGTACTTC.

V is TRBV14 and J is TRBJ2-1; D uncertain. Deletions cut 3 bases from V and 10 bases from J, with 10 bases between. Germline V gene data show CDR1 as SGHDN and CDR2 as FVKESK. The CDR3 is 12 residues long. The CDR3 reads CASSHRQGEQFF. DNA for the CDR3: TGTGCCAGCAGCCACCGTCAAGGGGAGCAGTTCTTC. Filled out from reference TRBV14 and TRBJ2-1, the complete variable domain reads EAGVTQFPSHSVIEKGQTVTLRCDPISGHDNLYWYRRVMGKEIKFLLHFVKESKQDESGMPNNRFLAERTGGTYSTLKVQPAELEDSGVYFCASSHRQGEQFFGPGTRLTVL.

This clonotype has ten or more counts. The chain has TRBV7-9 and TRBJ2-7; no definite D call. The CDR3 is 13 amino acids. The germline V gene has CDR1 SEHNR and CDR2 FQNEAQ (reference sequence). V was pared by 1 base and J by 6 bases, with 10 bases between. DNA for the CDR3: TGTGCCAGCAGCTTAGTTTTTGGAGCCGAGCAGTACTTC. The encoded protein is CASSLVFGAEQYF.

Many counts were recorded for this clonotype. The V gene is TRBV29-1, the J gene TRBJ2-1; no firm D call. The CDR3 loop spans 17 amino acids. CDR1 and CDR2 from the germline V gene are SQVTM and ANQGSEA. V was trimmed by 7 bases and J by 3 bases, leaving 25 bases between them. The CDR3 DNA follows: TGCAGCGGGTTTTATCGCCTTTCCTCTAGTGACTACAATGAGCAGTTCTTC. Its translation is CSGFYRLSSSDYNEQFF.

This clonotype was recorded many times. The J gene is TRBJ2-5, the V gene TRBV10-3; 8 bases are a match to TRBD1. The CDR3 loop spans 17 amino acids. Germline CDR1 ENHRY, CDR2 SYGVKD. V lost 0 bases, J lost 5 bases, and 11 bases stayed unmatched. CDR3 sequence (DNA): TGTGCCATCAGTGAGTCTCGACAGGGGCCCTTCCCGGAGACCCAGTACTTC. It translates to CAISESRQGPFPETQYF.

This chain joins TRBV27 and TRBJ2-2; D perhaps matches TRBD1 (6 bases). Trimming shortened V by 2 bases and J by 2 bases, and 9 bases separated the two germline ends. CDR1 and CDR2 from the germline V gene are MNHEY and SMNVEV (reference sequence). CDR3 length: 15 residues. CDR3 nucleotide sequence: TGTGCCAGCAGTTTAGGGACAAGTAACACCGGGGAGCTGTTTTTT. Translating it yields CASSLGTSNTGELFF.

The V call is TRBV11-2, the J call TRBJ2-1; D is unresolved. Looked up from germline, CDR1 is SGHAT and CDR2 is FQNNGV. This CDR3 has 12 amino acids. Trimming removed 4 bases at V and 10 bases at J, with 11 bases between. Here the CDR3 DNA reads TGTGCCAGCAGCTCGTCAGTAAGGGAGCAGTTCTTC. It yields the protein CASSSSVREQFF.